The 14 T cell receptor beta chains presented below share a single source sample, sequenced in a study of OX40 agonist ivuxolimab in advanced cancers. Produced via immunoSEQ multiplex PCR; TCRdb's table is partial and in-frame only. The sample has tens of thousands of clones, roughly 90% seen once; the top ten hold roughly 9.8%. Material: CD4+ or CD8+ T cells sorted from blood, obtained in a trial of the OX40 agonist ivuxolimab. The source is an adult with an advanced solid tumor such as melanoma, head and neck, liver or kidney cancer.

This rearrangement joins TRBV28 to TRBJ2-7, with a weak D call TRBD2 (7 bases). This CDR3 is 13 amino acids long. Trimming removed 7 bases at V and 6 bases at J, with 16 bases between. Germline V CDR1 and CDR2: MDHEN, SYDVKM. CDR3 in DNA: TGTGCCAGCACCCTGGGGGGGGGCTCCGAGCAGTACTTC. Amino acids: CASTLGGGSEQYF.

This clone was seen just once. This chain connects TRBV19 to TRBJ1-1, with 7 bases lining up with TRBD1. The CDR3 consists of 14 residues. Per the germline V gene, CDR1 is LNHDA and CDR2 is SQIVND (reference sequence). J was trimmed by 6 bases and V by 3 bases; bases with no gene match: 7. This CDR3 is CASSIRQGEPEAFF. CDR3 bases: TGTGCCAGTAGTATTCGGCAGGGGGAGCCTGAAGCTTTCTTT.

CDR3 in DNA: TGTGCCAGCAGTGACTCGACTGGGGGGAATGAGCAGTTCTTC. It specifies CASSDSTGGNEQFF. The gene calls are TRBV6-4 and TRBJ2-1; a possible D gene is TRBD2 (6 bases). The CDR3 is 14 amino acids. V dropped 0 bases and J dropped 7 bases, with 10 bases sitting between them. The V gene's germline CDR1 is MRHNA and CDR2 SNTAGT.

The chain is built from TRBV14 and TRBJ2-3; weak D call: TRBD1 (6 bases). Germline V CDR1 and CDR2: SGHDN, FVKESK. The V gene lost 0 bases and the J gene lost 1 base, with 17 bases spanning the gap. The CDR3 consists of 18 residues. The CDR3 DNA sequence: TGTGCCAGCAGCCAAGAGGGGGACATCTTGAGGGGCACAGATACGCAGTATTTT. It translates to CASSQEGDILRGTDTQYF. The full variable domain, rest sourced from reference TRBV14 and TRBJ2-3, is EAGVTQFPSHSVIEKGQTVTLRCDPISGHDNLYWYRRVMGKEIKFLLHFVKESKQDESGMPNNRFLAERTGGTYSTLKVQPAELEDSGVYFCASSQEGDILRGTDTQYFGPGTRLTVL.

The rearrangement uses TRBV5-1 and TRBJ1-1; 7 nucleotides match TRBD1. V lost 3 bases and J lost 4; bases outside the gene matches: 6. The CDR3 has 14 amino acids. From germline, CDR1 is SGHRS and CDR2 YFSETQ. Here the CDR3 reads CASSYYRGGTEAFF. The CDR3 nucleotides are TGCGCCAGCAGCTATTACAGGGGAGGCACTGAAGCTTTCTTT.

The chain combines TRBV28 with TRBJ1-6; TRBD1 might be the D (5 bases). Trimming removed 3 bases from V and 0 bases from J, with 15 bases in between. This CDR3 has 18 amino acids. CDR1 MDHEN and CDR2 SYDVKM come from the germline V gene. The CDR3: CASSLERWGASYNSPLHF. CDR3 nucleotide sequence: TGTGCCAGCAGTTTGGAGCGTTGGGGCGCCTCCTATAATTCACCCCTCCACTTT.

The chain has TRBV9 and TRBJ2-3, with 7 bases fitting TRBD1. Germline V gene data show CDR1 as SGDLS and CDR2 as YYNGEE. V lost 0 bases, J lost 5 bases, and 9 bases stayed unmatched. The CDR3 consists of 16 residues. In nucleotides, the CDR3 is TGTGCCAGCAGCGTAGAGATGACAGGGAGAGTAGATACGCAGTATTTT. Encoded protein: CASSVEMTGRVDTQYF. Filled out from reference TRBV9 and TRBJ2-3, the complete variable domain reads DSGVTQTPKHLITATGQRVTLRCSPRSGDLSVYWYQQSLDQGLQFLIQYYNGEERAKGNILERFSAQQFPDLHSELNLSSLELGDSALYFCASSVEMTGRVDTQYFGPGTRLTVL.

For the CDR3, the DNA is TGTGCCAGTAGTATAGAGTCTAGCAGGAGGTACCGCACCTACAATGAGCAGTTCTTC. This encodes CASSIESSRRYRTYNEQFF. The chain employs TRBV19 and TRBJ2-1; the D gene is possibly TRBD2 (5 bases). V gave up 0 bases and J gave up 2 bases, with 20 bases separating them. CDR1 LNHDA and CDR2 SQIVND come from the germline V gene (reference sequence). The CDR3 consists of 19 residues.

J is TRBJ2-1 and V is TRBV6-1; 12 nucleotides agree with TRBD2. This CDR3 comprises 15 residues. The junction had 13 bases not matched to a gene; V was cut back by 6 bases and J by 13 bases. Germline CDR1 and CDR2: MNHNS and SASEGT. CDR3 bases: TGTGCCAGCAGCCCGACTAGCGGGAGTTTTTTTGGCCAGTTCTTC. This sequence encodes CASSPTSGSFFGQFF.

The chain joins TRBV28 to TRBJ2-3; 14 bases are a match to TRBD2. Trimming cost V 6 bases and J 6 bases; bases outside gene matches: 5. The V gene's germline CDR1 is MDHEN and CDR2 SYDVKM. CDR3 size: 15 residues. CDR3 nucleotide sequence: TGTGCCAGCAGCCCCAGACTAGCGGGAGGGGATACGCAGTATTTT. Translated, it gives CASSPRLAGGDTQYF.

This rearrangement joins TRBV19 to TRBJ1-5; D remains unclear. This CDR3 comprises 14 residues. Trimming left V 2 bases short and J 9 bases short, with 14 bases between. Germline CDR1 and CDR2: LNHDA and SQIVND (reference sequence). The CDR3 bases are TGTGCCAGTAGTATAAGAGGGCCCTACCTGCCCCAGCATTTT. This encodes CASSIRGPYLPQHF.

The V call is TRBV14, the J call TRBJ2-7; D assignment may be TRBD1 or TRBD2 (5 bases each). The CDR3 consists of 14 residues. Deletions cut 0 bases from V and 5 bases from J, with 11 bases between. CDR1 is SGHDN and CDR2 is FVKESK in the germline V gene. CDR3 DNA sequence: TGTGCCAGCAGCCAAGATGGGACGGGCCACGAGCAGTACTTC. Residues: CASSQDGTGHEQYF.

The chain links TRBV10-2 to TRBJ1-2, with 12 bases fitting TRBD1. V lost 7 bases, J lost 7 bases, and 7 bases stayed unmatched. This CDR3 region has 14 residues. Germline CDR1 WSHSY, CDR2 SAAADI. CDR3 region: CASTTGQGAIGYTF. The CDR3 nucleotides are TGCGCCAGCACTACGGGACAGGGGGCAATTGGCTACACCTTC.

This chain uses TRBV27 with TRBJ2-7; TRBD2 matches 7 bases. V was pared by 8 bases and J by 0 bases, with 10 bases of the junction left unmatched. The CDR3 consists of 15 residues. In germline, CDR1 is MNHEY, CDR2 SMNVEV (reference sequence). DNA for the CDR3: TGTGCCAGCCGTATTCGCCTAGCGGCCTCCTACGAGCAGTACTTC. It encodes CASRIRLAASYEQYF.